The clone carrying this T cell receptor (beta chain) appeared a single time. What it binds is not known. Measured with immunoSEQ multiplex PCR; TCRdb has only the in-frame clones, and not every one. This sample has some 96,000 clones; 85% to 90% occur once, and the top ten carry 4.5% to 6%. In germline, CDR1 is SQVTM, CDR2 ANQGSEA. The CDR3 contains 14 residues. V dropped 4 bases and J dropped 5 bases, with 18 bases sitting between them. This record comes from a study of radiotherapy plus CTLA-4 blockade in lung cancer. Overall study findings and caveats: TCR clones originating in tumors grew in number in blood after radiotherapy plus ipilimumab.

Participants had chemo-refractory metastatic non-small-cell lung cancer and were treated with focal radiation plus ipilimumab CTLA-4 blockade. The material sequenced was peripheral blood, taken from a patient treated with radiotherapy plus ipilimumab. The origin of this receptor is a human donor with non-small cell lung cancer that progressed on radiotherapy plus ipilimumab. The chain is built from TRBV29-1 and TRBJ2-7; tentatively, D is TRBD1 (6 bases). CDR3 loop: CSVVGDRRSNEQYF. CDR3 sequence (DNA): TGCAGCGTTGTGGGCGACAGGCGTTCAAACGAGCAGTACTTC.